Listed here is a single T cell receptor (beta chain). What it binds is not known. This sample is part of a study of CXCR3-negative and CXCR3-positive naive CD8 T cells. Broader study findings: The study found comparably high diversity in both naive subsets and much lower diversity in memory CD8+ cells. Naive cells positive for CXCR3 carried more hydrophobic TRB CDR3s than CXCR3-negative ones. TRBV-TRBJ usage matched between naive CXCR3-negative and CXCR3-positive cells but not between memory cells.

The authors prepared UMI-labeled TRB cDNA libraries by 5' RACE. TCRdb re-called the 5' RACE reads; one entry per CDR3 protein, DNA not given. Reported are 55,000 to 75,000 distinct CDR3 sequences; the ten largest clones contain 0.7% to 0.95%. Germline V gene lookup returns CDR1 SQVTM and CDR2 ANQGSEA. This CDR3 is built from 12 residues. The V gene is TRBV29-1, the J gene TRBJ2-5; the TCRdb call, TRBD1, lacks DNA for checking. The sequence came from a human donor in good health. Some clones in this sample may be carry-over from other donors' samples. The material sequenced was naive CXCR3+ CD8+ T cells from blood. Subset of the sample: CD45RO-CCR7+CD27+CD95- naive CD8+ T cells expressing CXCR3 (TNR3+). This CDR3 reads CSVGSGLETQYF.